The subject of this entry is one T cell receptor beta chain. Its antigen is as yet unknown. Sequenced by immunoSEQ multiplex PCR; TCRdb stores in-frame clones only, minus some. Among 200,000 to 250,000 clones, 88% were seen once, and the ten largest hold roughly a tenth. The data derive from a study of Ad26.COV2.S vaccination and SARS-CoV-2 variants. Overall study: Intramuscularly, Ad26.COV2.S was given either once or twice, 56 days apart. Study-wide results and caveats: Substantial breadth was reportedly displayed by spike-specific CD8+ and CD4+ T cell responses after vaccination. Measurements of TCR breadth and depth may have given underestimates of the total T cell responses.

The V gene end was trimmed by 4 bases and the J gene end by 5 bases; junction bases not matched to a gene: 6. The CDR3 runs 15 residues. The germline CDR1 and CDR2 sequences are SGHRS and YFSETQ. Noted treatment: around 19 received Ad26.COV2.S at low or high dose, single or two shots; roughly five received placebo; per-sample allocation not given. Samples came from day 63 after the first vaccine or placebo injection. In Boston, an adult donor aged 18-55 years took part. J is TRBJ2-5 and V is TRBV5-1; TRBD1 agrees at 12 bases. The sequence came from a person between 18 and 65 years old who received the Ad26.COV2.S COVID-19 vaccine or a placebo. Here the sequenced sample was peripheral blood, taken in a trial of Ad26.COV2.S vaccine versus placebo. The CDR3 reads CASSGGTGGEETQYF. The CDR3 bases are TGCGCCAGCAGCGGGGGGACAGGGGGCGAGGAGACCCAGTACTTC. Complete variable domain (other parts from reference TRBV5-1 and TRBJ2-5): KAGVTQTPRYLIKTRGQQVTLSCSPISGHRSVSWYQQTPGQGLQFLFEYFSETQRNKGNFPGRFSGRQFSNSRSEMNVSTLELGDSALYLCASSGGTGGEETQYFGPGTRLLVL.